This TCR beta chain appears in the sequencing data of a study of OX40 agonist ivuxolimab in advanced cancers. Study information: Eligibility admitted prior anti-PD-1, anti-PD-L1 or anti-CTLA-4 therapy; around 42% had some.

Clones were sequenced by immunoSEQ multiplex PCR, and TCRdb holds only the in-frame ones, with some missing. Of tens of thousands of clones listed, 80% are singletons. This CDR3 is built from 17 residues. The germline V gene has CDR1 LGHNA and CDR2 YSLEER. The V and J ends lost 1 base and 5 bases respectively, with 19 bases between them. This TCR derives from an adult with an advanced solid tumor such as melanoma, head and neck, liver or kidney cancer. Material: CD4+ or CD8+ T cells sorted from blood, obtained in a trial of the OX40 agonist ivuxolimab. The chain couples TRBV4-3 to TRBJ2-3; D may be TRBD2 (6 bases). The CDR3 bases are TGCGCCAGCAGCCAAGGGGTCGCCGGGAGTGGTATAGATACGCAGTATTTT. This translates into CASSQGVAGSGIDTQYF.